The TCR beta chain under discussion was sequenced for a study of T-cell memory formation after mild COVID-19. V gave up 3 bases and J gave up 1 base, with 1 base separating them. CDR1 and CDR2 from the germline V gene are SGHRS and YFSETQ. The CDR3 is 12 residues long. TCRdb used MiXCR to reprocess the 5' RACE reads, holding one entry per CDR3 protein. The top ten hold 20% to 25% of the sample, which has roughly 340,000 distinct CDR3 sequences, less than 20% seen once. This clonotype was detected a few times. This may be a read error, as it is one base from a much larger clone. The clonotype was recovered from a man younger than 35 who had mild COVID-19 (a few samples of this study predate the infection). Cell type and time point are not known. The genes are TRBV5-1 and TRBJ2-2, with no clear D. Material for sequencing was PBMCs or a T cell subset sorted from them (not recorded which). Written as DNA, the CDR3 is TGCGCCAGCAGCTGGAACACCGGGGAGCTGTTTTTT. Translated, it gives CASSWNTGELFF.